This TCR beta chain was recovered during a study of T cell responses to AZD1222 COVID-19 vaccine. The method was immunoSEQ multiplex PCR; TCRdb's version includes in-frame clones alone and lacks a portion of them. Among some 130,000 clones listed, around 93% were seen once. Germline loops: CDR1 MDHEN, CDR2 SYDVKM. The CDR3 consists of 13 residues. The V and J ends lost 3 bases and 5 bases respectively, with 8 bases between them. Overall study findings and caveats: Donors were mostly white British, more females; clonal diversity possibly underestimated.

This clone was seen a handful of times. Its matching antigen is unknown. The gene calls are TRBV28 and TRBJ1-5; no firm D call. This TCR derives from an adult in good health. The sequencing used peripheral blood, collected on day 0 of AZD1222 vaccination. The CDR3 protein is CASSLLLDQPQHF. The CDR3 nucleotides are TGTGCCAGCAGTTTGTTGTTGGATCAGCCCCAGCATTTT.